The clone carrying this T cell receptor (beta chain) has only a few counts. Germline lookup yields CDR1 KGHSH and CDR2 LQKENI. V lost 6 bases to trimming and J lost 6 bases; unmatched junction nucleotides: 12. CDR3 length: 15 residues. This entry comes from a study of cytomegalovirus exposure and HLA in healthy donors. The PCR used 60 Vbeta and 13 Jbeta primers. Sequencing was performed with immunoSEQ multiplex PCR; in TCRdb, only in-frame clones are kept and a portion is missing. The data contain 120,000 to 150,000 clones, over 75% of them singletons. The chain employs TRBV18 and TRBJ2-7; TRBD1 agrees at 9 bases. The source of this sequence is a male donor in good health and CMV-seronegative. Input material: PBMCs. The CDR3 region has the DNA TGTGCCAGCTCGACCCTACCAGGACAGGGGACCGAGCAGTACTTC. This translates into CASSTLPGQGTEQYF.